This T cell receptor (beta chain) was sequenced in a study of T cell responses to AZD1222 COVID-19 vaccine. Study-level findings and limits: Targets within unmutated variant regions were reportedly found for nearly half of spike-specific TCRs. Females made up more of the donors, who were largely white British, and clonal diversity may have come out too low.

Germline assignment: CDR1 SQVTM and CDR2 ANQGSEA. The CDR3 covers 15 residues. Trimming removed 7 bases from V and 2 bases from J; junction bases left unmatched: 4. As to this clone: What it binds is not known.

Generated by immunoSEQ multiplex PCR, the TCRdb table keeps only in-frame clones and is missing some. The sample carries 150,000 to 180,000 clones, about 92% recorded once. Here the sequenced sample was peripheral blood, taken on day 0 of AZD1222 vaccination. This clonotype was sampled from an adult in good health. The genes are TRBV29-1 and TRBJ2-3; 15 bases match TRBD2. CDR3 loop: CSGRTSGGATDTQYF. The CDR3 DNA is TGCAGCGGACGGACTAGCGGGGGGGCCACAGATACGCAGTATTTT.